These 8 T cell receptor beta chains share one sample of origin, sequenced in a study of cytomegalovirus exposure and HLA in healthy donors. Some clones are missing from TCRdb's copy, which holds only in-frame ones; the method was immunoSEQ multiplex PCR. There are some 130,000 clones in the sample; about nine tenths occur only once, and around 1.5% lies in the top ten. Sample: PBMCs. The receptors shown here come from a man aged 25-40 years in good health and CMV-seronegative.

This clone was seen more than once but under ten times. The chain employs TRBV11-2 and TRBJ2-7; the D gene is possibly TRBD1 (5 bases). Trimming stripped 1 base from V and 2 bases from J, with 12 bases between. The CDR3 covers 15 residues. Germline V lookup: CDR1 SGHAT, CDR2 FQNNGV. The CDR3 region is CASSLGGRVAYEQYF. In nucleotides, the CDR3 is TGTGCCAGCAGCTTAGGAGGCAGGGTTGCCTACGAGCAGTACTTC.

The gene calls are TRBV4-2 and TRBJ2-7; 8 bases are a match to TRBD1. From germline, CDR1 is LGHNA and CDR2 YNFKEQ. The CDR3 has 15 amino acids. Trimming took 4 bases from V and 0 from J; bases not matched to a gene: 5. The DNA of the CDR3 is TGTGCCAGCAGCCTCAATGGACAGGGCTCCTACGAGCAGTACTTC. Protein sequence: CASSLNGQGSYEQYF.

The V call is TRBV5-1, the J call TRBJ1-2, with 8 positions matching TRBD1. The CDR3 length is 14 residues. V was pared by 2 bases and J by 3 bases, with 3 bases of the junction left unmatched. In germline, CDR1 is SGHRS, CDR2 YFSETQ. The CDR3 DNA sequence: TGCGCCAGCAGCTTTTCGGGACAGGACTATGGCTACACCTTC. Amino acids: CASSFSGQDYGYTF.

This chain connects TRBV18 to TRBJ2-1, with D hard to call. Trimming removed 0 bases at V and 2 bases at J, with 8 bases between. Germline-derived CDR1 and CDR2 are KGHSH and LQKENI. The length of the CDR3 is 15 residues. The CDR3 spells CASSPPESTYNEQFF. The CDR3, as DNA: TGTGCCAGCTCACCACCTGAGTCTACCTACAATGAGCAGTTCTTC.

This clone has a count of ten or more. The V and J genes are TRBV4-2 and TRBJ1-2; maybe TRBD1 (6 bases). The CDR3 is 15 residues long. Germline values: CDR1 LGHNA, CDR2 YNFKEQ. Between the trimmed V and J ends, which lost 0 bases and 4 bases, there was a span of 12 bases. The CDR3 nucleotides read TGTGCCAGCAGCCAAGATCGGGAGGGGGGCTATGGCTACACCTTC. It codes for CASSQDREGGYGYTF.

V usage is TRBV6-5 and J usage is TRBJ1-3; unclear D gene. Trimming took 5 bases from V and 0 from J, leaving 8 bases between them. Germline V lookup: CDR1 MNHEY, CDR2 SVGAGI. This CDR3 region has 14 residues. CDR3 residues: CASSPGSSGNTIYF. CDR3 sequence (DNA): TGTGCCAGCAGTCCCGGGAGCTCTGGAAACACCATATATTTT.

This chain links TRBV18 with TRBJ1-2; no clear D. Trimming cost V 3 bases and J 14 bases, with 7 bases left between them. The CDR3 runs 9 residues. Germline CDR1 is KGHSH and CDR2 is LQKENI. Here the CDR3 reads CASSPPMTF. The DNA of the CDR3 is TGTGCCAGCTCACCCCCTATGACCTTC.

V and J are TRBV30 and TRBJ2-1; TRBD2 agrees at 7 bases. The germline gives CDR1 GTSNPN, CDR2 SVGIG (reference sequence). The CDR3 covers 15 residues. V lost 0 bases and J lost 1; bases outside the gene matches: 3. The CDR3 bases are TGTGCCTGGAGTGTCTCAGCGGGATCCTACAATGAGCAGTTCTTC. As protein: CAWSVSAGSYNEQFF.